The 5 T cell receptor beta chains listed next were all sequenced from one sample in a study of T cells after posttransplantation cyclophosphamide. The assay was immunoSEQ multiplex PCR, and TCRdb's table has in-frame clones only and misses some. This table holds over a thousand clones, about three quarters found once. Cyclophosphamide on days +3 and +4 followed busulfan-fludarabine conditioning and a marrow graft. The starting material was CD4+ T cells sorted from PBMCs, obtained after allogeneic stem cell transplant with posttransplant cyclophosphamide. Every receptor here comes from a male patient in his fifties who received an allogeneic stem cell transplant from an unrelated donor, was CMV-positive, and had acute GVHD only. These T cells may partly come from the graft donor.

The chain uses TRBV27 and TRBJ2-3; the match to TRBD1 covers 8 bases. CDR1 and CDR2 (germline): MNHEY, SMNVEV (reference sequence). V lost 6 bases and J lost 3; bases outside the gene matches: 2. The CDR3 contains 13 residues. CDR3 protein: CASSRGRTDTQYF. CDR3 in DNA: TGTGCCAGCAGCAGGGGGCGGACAGATACGCAGTATTTT.

The V call is TRBV6-5, the J call TRBJ1-1, with D possibly being TRBD1 (5 bases). The CDR3 consists of 13 residues. The germline V and J ends were trimmed by 5 bases and 3 bases, with 10 bases remaining between them. Germline loops: CDR1 MNHEY, CDR2 SVGAGI. This CDR3 is CASSRGFDTEAFF. The CDR3 DNA follows: TGTGCCAGCAGTAGGGGATTCGACACTGAAGCTTTCTTT.

This clone was recorded once. This same CDR3 is encoded by further DNA sequences in the sample. The gene calls are TRBV2 and TRBJ1-6; D may be TRBD1 (6 bases). The CDR3 length is 17 residues. The germline gives CDR1 SNHLY, CDR2 FYNNEI. Trimming stripped 2 bases from V and 10 bases from J, with 21 bases between. In DNA form, the CDR3 reads TGTGCCAGCAGTGAACTGGGGGCAGGCGCGGGGGGCTCACCCCTCCACTTT. It yields the protein CASSELGAGAGGSPLHF.

The chain links TRBV28 to TRBJ2-3, with 8 positions matching TRBD2. The V segment lost 4 bases and the J segment 2 bases; nucleotides outside the gene matches: 11. The germline V gene has CDR1 MDHEN and CDR2 SYDVKM. This CDR3 contains 17 residues. The CDR3 DNA is TGTGCCAGCAGTTCCCCCCCCGGGGGGGGCCACACAGATACGCAGTATTTT. This sequence encodes CASSSPPGGGHTDTQYF.

This clone was seen more than once but under ten times. This chain connects TRBV19 to TRBJ1-3; D not certain. Trimming shortened V by 5 bases and J by 1 base, and 21 bases separated the two germline ends. Germline V gene lookup returns CDR1 LNHDA and CDR2 SQIVND (reference sequence). This CDR3 has 18 amino acids. The CDR3 nucleotides are TGTGCCAGTAGTCTGTACATCCTGAGCGGATTATCTGGAAACACCATATATTTT. Protein: CASSLYILSGLSGNTIYF. Full variable domain (outside the CDR3, taken from reference TRBV19 and TRBJ1-3): DGGITQSPKYLFRKEGQNVTLSCEQNLNHDAMYWYRQDPGQGLRLIYYSQIVNDFQKGDIAEGYSVSREKKESFPLTVTSAQKNPTAFYLCASSLYILSGLSGNTIYFGEGSWLTVV.